The sequence of this T cell receptor (beta chain) was determined in a study of blood T cell repertoires in COVID-19. Assay: immunoSEQ multiplex PCR; the TCRdb copy retains only in-frame clones and omits some. The profile shows 100,000 or so clones, 75% to 90% of them singletons. This TCR was recovered from a woman in her 70s with active or convalescent COVID-19. The sequenced sample consisted of peripheral blood.

In nucleotides, the CDR3 is TGTGCCAGCAGCCCCCGGACAGGGGGCAATTCACCCCTCCACTTT. It codes for CASSPRTGGNSPLHF. This rearrangement joins TRBV7-9 to TRBJ1-6; 11 bases fit TRBD1. CDR3 length: 15 amino acids. Losses at the gene ends were 5 bases for V and 7 bases for J; bases not matched to a gene: 4. Germline lookup yields CDR1 SEHNR and CDR2 FQNEAQ (reference sequence). Filled out from reference TRBV7-9 and TRBJ1-6, the complete variable domain reads DTGVSQNPRHKITKRGQNVTFRCDPISEHNRLYWYRQTLGQGPEFLTYFQNEAQLEKSRLLSDRFSAERPKGSFSTLEIQRTEQGDSAMYLCASSPRTGGNSPLHFGNGTRLTVT.